One and the same sample provided the 27 T cell receptor beta chains below, sequenced in a study of T-cell memory formation after mild COVID-19. TCRdb called the 5' RACE reads again in MiXCR, with one record for every CDR3 protein. The sample contains 100,000 to 130,000 distinct CDR3 sequences, roughly a sixth of which appear only once. Sequenced: PBMCs or a T cell subset sorted from them (not recorded which). All receptors come from a man aged 18 to 30 who had mild COVID-19 (a few samples of this study predate the infection). Cell type and time point are not known.

The J gene is TRBJ2-7, the V gene TRBV20-1, with 7 bases identical to TRBD1. The V and J ends lost 6 bases and 3 bases, in that order; junction bases with no gene match: 5. The CDR3 sequence is 12 residues long. Germline V gene sequence: CDR1 DFQATT, CDR2 SNEGSKA (reference sequence). The CDR3 DNA follows: TGCAGTGCAGCACAGGGGAACTACGAGCAGTACTTC. This translates into CSAAQGNYEQYF.

The chain links TRBV21-1 to TRBJ1-3; TRBD1, as called in the table, went unchecked against the DNA. TRBV21-1 is reported as a pseudogene. This CDR3 contains 17 residues. The CDR3 loop reads CASSKGIDRGSGNTIYF. CDR3 in DNA: TGTGCCAGCAGCAAAGGGATCGACAGGGGGTCTGGAAACACCATATATTTT.

The J gene is TRBJ2-5, the V gene TRBV18; 10 nucleotides align to TRBD1. The V and J ends lost 4 bases and 3 bases, in that order; junction bases with no gene match: 8. Germline lookup yields CDR1 KGHSH and CDR2 LQKENI. The CDR3 covers 16 residues. CDR3 bases: TGTGCCAGCTCACTTCTGGCAGGGACAGGGGAAGAGACCCAGTACTTC. Amino acids: CASSLLAGTGEETQYF.

This clonotype was observed a handful of times. The chain carries TRBV9 and TRBJ2-3; TRBD2 might be the D (7 bases). CDR1 is SGDLS, CDR2 YYNGEE, per germline. This CDR3 has 14 residues. V lost 2 bases to trimming and J lost 4 bases, with 11 bases between them. The CDR3 nucleotides read TGTGCCAGCAGCGTGGACAGCGGGGCAGATACGCAGTATTTT. Translation: CASSVDSGADTQYF.

This clonotype was recorded at least ten times. This chain uses TRBV2 with TRBJ2-3; possible D gene TRBD2, 5 bases. Germline V gene lookup returns CDR1 SNHLY and CDR2 FYNNEI. Between the trimmed V and J ends, which lost 3 bases and 0 bases, there was a span of 7 bases. There are 14 residues in the CDR3. The CDR3 DNA reads TGTGCCAGCAGTGAGGGCGGGAGCACAGATACGCAGTATTTT. Protein sequence: CASSEGGSTDTQYF.

The chain joins TRBV7-2 to TRBJ2-3; D is unclear. In germline, CDR1 is SGHTA, CDR2 FQGNSA. Trimming removed 0 bases at V and 7 bases at J, with 5 bases between. The CDR3 covers 12 residues. The CDR3 sequence: CASSLALHTQYF. CDR3 sequence (DNA): TGTGCCAGCAGCTTAGCACTACATACGCAGTATTTT.

The chain couples TRBV20-1 to TRBJ1-2; D not certain. This CDR3 has 14 amino acids. CDR1 is DFQATT, CDR2 SNEGSKA, per germline (reference sequence). V was trimmed by 2 bases and J by 8 bases, leaving 18 bases between them. In nucleotides, the CDR3 is TGCAGTGCTAGAAATGCACTTGGGATTTTCGGCTACACCTTC. It codes for CSARNALGIFGYTF.

The genes are TRBV7-2 and TRBJ1-1; D not certain. The CDR3 contains 12 residues. The germline gives CDR1 SGHTA, CDR2 FQGNSA. Trimming took 6 bases from V and 2 from J, leaving 7 bases between them. The CDR3: CASRDPNTEAFF. The DNA of the CDR3 is TGTGCCAGCAGGGATCCAAACACTGAAGCTTTCTTT.

The rearrangement joins TRBV29-1 to TRBJ1-1; D perhaps matches TRBD1 (5 bases). V lost 7 bases, J lost 3 bases, and 21 bases lay in between. Germline CDR1 and CDR2: SQVTM and ANQGSEA. This CDR3 is 15 amino acids long. The CDR3 sequence is CSASGSFKGDTEAFF. Here the CDR3 DNA reads TGCAGCGCTTCCGGGTCCTTCAAAGGGGACACTGAAGCTTTCTTT.

The CDR3 region has the DNA TGTGCCAGCAGCCCACGGAGATACTCCCCGGTCACAATTAGTGAGACCCAGTACTTC. Translation: CASSPRRYSPVTISETQYF. The chain is built from TRBV5-5 and TRBJ2-5, with D uncertain. This CDR3 comprises 19 residues. With 4 bases removed from V and 5 bases from J, the gap between germline ends came to 30 bases. Germline V CDR1 and CDR2: SGHKS, YYEKEE (reference sequence).

This clonotype has a handful of counts. This chain uses TRBV10-3 with TRBJ2-7, with D tentatively TRBD1 (6 bases). Trimming cost V 6 bases and J 5 bases, with 14 bases left between them. This CDR3 spans 13 amino acids. CDR1 is ENHRY and CDR2 is SYGVKD in the germline V gene. As DNA, the CDR3 is TGTGCCATCAGGGGGGCTGGGATCCACGAGCAGTACGTC. Residues: CAIRGAGIHEQYV.

The genes are TRBV20-1 and TRBJ1-6; D call uncertain. V was clipped by 6 bases and J by 9 bases, with 18 bases between them. CDR1 and CDR2 (germline): DFQATT, SNEGSKA (reference sequence). There are 14 residues in the CDR3. The CDR3 DNA reads as TGCAGTGCGGTCCCGTCCGGGAGAACTTCACCCCTCCACTTT. This sequence encodes CSAVPSGRTSPLHF.

This clonotype was counted a few times. The CDR3 bases are TGTGCCACTACGACAGGAGCTAACACCGGGGAGCTGTTTTTT. This gives the protein CATTTGANTGELFF. The chain recombines TRBV5-5 with TRBJ2-2, with TRBD1 as a possible D gene (6 bases). Germline lookup yields CDR1 SGHKS and CDR2 YYEKEE (reference sequence). V lost 9 bases to trimming and J lost 2 bases, with 14 bases between them. This CDR3 comprises 14 residues.

This sequence joins TRBV21-1 and TRBJ1-5; the table's D call, TRBD1, has no DNA check behind it. TRBV21-1 is a listed pseudogene. This CDR3 spans 15 amino acids. In DNA, the CDR3 is TGTGCCAGCAGCAAAGTACAGGCACACAATCAGCCCCAGCATTTT. It specifies CASSKVQAHNQPQHF.

This clonotype has just a few counts. The rearrangement joins TRBV5-1 to TRBJ1-1; D is ambiguous. Trimming removed 2 bases from V and 4 bases from J, with 6 bases in between. CDR3 size: 12 residues. The V gene's germline CDR1 is SGHRS and CDR2 YFSETQ. CDR3 sequence reads: CASSFGGTEAFF. The CDR3 nucleotides are TGCGCCAGCAGCTTTGGCGGCACTGAAGCTTTCTTT.

The gene calls are TRBV5-1 and TRBJ2-6, with unresolved D. The V gene lost 0 bases and the J gene lost 4 bases, with 8 bases spanning the gap. The V gene's germline CDR1 is SGHRS and CDR2 YFSETQ. The CDR3 runs 15 residues. CDR3 nucleotides: TGCGCCAGCAGCTTGGGGGCGCTAGGGGCCAACGTCCTGACTTTC. This gives the protein CASSLGALGANVLTF. The full variable domain, in which reference TRBV5-1 and TRBJ2-6 provide the parts outside the CDR3, is KAGVTQTPRYLIKTRGQQVTLSCSPISGHRSVSWYQQTPGQGLQFLFEYFSETQRNKGNFPGRFSGRQFSNSRSEMNVSTLELGDSALYLCASSLGALGANVLTFGAGSRLTVL.

The chain couples TRBV12-3 or TRBV12-4 to TRBJ2-3; D is possibly TRBD1 or TRBD2 (5 bases each). The CDR3 extends over 15 amino acids. V was pared by 5 bases and J by 4 bases, with 16 bases between. In DNA form, the CDR3 reads TGTGCCAGCAGTGATTCCGGGACCACATCAGATACGCAGTATTTT. Translated: CASSDSGTTSDTQYF.

In DNA, the CDR3 is TGTGCCAGCAGCTCCGACCCTGGGGGGGAGCTGTTTTTT. Translated, it gives CASSSDPGGELFF. The chain couples TRBV7-2 to TRBJ2-2; no firm D call. The V gene lost 4 bases and the J gene lost 8 bases, with 11 bases spanning the gap. This CDR3 contains 13 residues. Per germline, CDR1 SGHTA and CDR2 FQGNSA. The full variable domain, its missing parts supplied by reference TRBV7-2 and TRBJ2-2, is GAGVSQSPSNKVTEKGKDVELRCDPISGHTALYWYRQSLGQGLEFLIYFQGNSAPDKSGLPSDRFSAERTGGSVSTLTIQRTQQEDSAVYLCASSSDPGGELFFGEGSRLTVL.

The V gene is TRBV19, the J gene TRBJ1-1; the D is unclear. Looked up from germline, CDR1 is LNHDA and CDR2 is SQIVND (reference sequence). This CDR3 is built from 14 residues. Between the trimmed V and J ends, which lost 1 base and 3 bases, there was a span of 9 bases. This chain's CDR3 is CASSIVPGYTEAFF. The CDR3 DNA reads as TGTGCCAGTAGTATAGTTCCGGGCTACACTGAAGCTTTCTTT. The full variable domain, with the rest looked up from reference TRBV19 and TRBJ1-1, is DGGITQSPKYLFRKEGQNVTLSCEQNLNHDAMYWYRQDPGQGLRLIYYSQIVNDFQKGDIAEGYSVSREKKESFPLTVTSAQKNPTAFYLCASSIVPGYTEAFFGQGTRLTVV.

This clonotype has more than one count but fewer than ten. The J gene is TRBJ2-7, the V gene TRBV28, with D possibly TRBD2 on 6 matching bases. Trimming shortened V by 7 bases and J by 3 bases, and 13 bases separated the two germline ends. The CDR3 covers 13 residues. In germline, CDR1 is MDHEN, CDR2 SYDVKM. DNA for the CDR3: TGTGCCAGCACCCCGGGACTTAACTACGAGCAGTACGTC. Its translation is CASTPGLNYEQYV.

This clonotype has only a few counts. The V call is TRBV7-3, the J call TRBJ2-3, with D possibly called TRBD1 or TRBD2 (5 bases each). The V gene lost 5 bases and the J gene lost 3 bases, with 12 bases spanning the gap. The CDR3 totals 14 residues. Germline V gene sequence: CDR1 SGHTA, CDR2 FQGTGA. The CDR3 coding sequence is TGTGCCAGCAGCCCCGGGGCCGGGACAGATACGCAGTATTTT. Protein product: CASSPGAGTDTQYF.

This clonotype has only a few counts. V is TRBV30 and J is TRBJ1-2, with D perhaps matching TRBD1 (5 bases). From germline, CDR1 is GTSNPN and CDR2 SVGIG (reference sequence). V was trimmed by 5 bases and J by 4 bases, leaving 11 bases between them. This CDR3 has 12 amino acids. CDR3 residues: CAWAQDRYGYTF. In nucleotides, the CDR3 is TGTGCCTGGGCACAGGACCGCTATGGCTACACCTTC. The whole variable domain, remainder taken from reference TRBV30 and TRBJ1-2, is SQTIHQWPATLVQPVGSPLSLECTVEGTSNPNLYWYRQAAGRGLQLLFYSVGIGQISSEVPQNLSASRPQDRQFILSSKKLLLSDSGFYLCAWAQDRYGYTFGSGTRLTVV.

The chain combines TRBV7-2 with TRBJ2-1; TRBD1 matches 7 bases. Per germline, CDR1 SGHTA and CDR2 FQGNSA. J gave up 6 bases and V 6 bases, and 14 bases lay outside the gene matches. This CDR3 is 16 amino acids long. The CDR3 sequence: CASRLRPGQIRNEQFF. In nucleotides, the CDR3 is TGTGCCAGCAGACTTAGACCGGGACAGATTCGCAATGAGCAGTTCTTC.

The chain links TRBV28 to TRBJ2-7; D tentatively fits TRBD1 or TRBD2 (5 bases each). V was cut by 4 bases and J by 3 bases, with 13 bases left in between. The CDR3 sequence is 14 residues long. Per the germline V gene, CDR1 is MDHEN and CDR2 is SYDVKM. CDR3 amino acids: CASSWGMGNYEQYV. DNA of the CDR3: TGTGCCAGCAGTTGGGGGATGGGTAACTACGAGCAGTACGTC.

The chain recombines TRBV20-1 with TRBJ2-4; weak D call: TRBD1 (5 bases). The CDR3 has 16 residues. V was clipped by 7 bases and J by 0 bases, with 19 bases between them. Germline V gene sequence: CDR1 DFQATT, CDR2 SNEGSKA (reference sequence). In DNA, the CDR3 is TGCAGTGGGCGCAGGGTAAACCACCGAGCCAAAAACATTCAGTACTTC. Translating it yields CSGRRVNHRAKNIQYF.

This clonotype was counted a few times. V is TRBV12-3 or TRBV12-4 and J is TRBJ2-3, with D possibly being TRBD1 (5 bases). The CDR3 spans 13 residues. Between the trimmed V and J ends, which lost 10 bases and 8 bases, there was a span of 19 bases. CDR3 loop: CATLPGPRGTQYF. DNA of the CDR3: TGTGCCACCCTGCCAGGACCAAGGGGTACGCAGTATTTT.

The chain links TRBV6-5 to TRBJ1-2, with TRBD1 as a possible D gene (5 bases). This CDR3 spans 13 amino acids. Trimming took off 5 bases at V and 4 bases at J, with 11 bases between the two ends. The germline CDR1 and CDR2 sequences are MNHEY and SVGAGI. CDR3 sequence reads: CASSSREGYGYTF. The CDR3 DNA sequence: TGTGCCAGCAGTAGCAGGGAAGGCTATGGCTACACCTTC.